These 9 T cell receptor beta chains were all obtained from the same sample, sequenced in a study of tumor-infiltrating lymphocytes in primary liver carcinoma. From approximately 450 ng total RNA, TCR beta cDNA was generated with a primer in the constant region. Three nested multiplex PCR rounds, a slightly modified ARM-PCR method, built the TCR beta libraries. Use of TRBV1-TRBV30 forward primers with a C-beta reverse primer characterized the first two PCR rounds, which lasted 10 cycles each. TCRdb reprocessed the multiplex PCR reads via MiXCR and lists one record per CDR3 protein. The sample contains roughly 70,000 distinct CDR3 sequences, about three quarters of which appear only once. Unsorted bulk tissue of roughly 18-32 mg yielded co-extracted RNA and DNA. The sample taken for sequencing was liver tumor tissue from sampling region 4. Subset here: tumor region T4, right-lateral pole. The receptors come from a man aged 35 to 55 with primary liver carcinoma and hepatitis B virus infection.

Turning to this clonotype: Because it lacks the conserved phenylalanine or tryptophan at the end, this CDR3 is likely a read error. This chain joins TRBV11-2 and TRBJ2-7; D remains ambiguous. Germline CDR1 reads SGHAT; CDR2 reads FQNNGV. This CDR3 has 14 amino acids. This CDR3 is CANSLGLGGWEQYI. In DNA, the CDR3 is TGTGCCAACAGCTTAGGTCTTGGTGGATGGGAGCAGTACATC.

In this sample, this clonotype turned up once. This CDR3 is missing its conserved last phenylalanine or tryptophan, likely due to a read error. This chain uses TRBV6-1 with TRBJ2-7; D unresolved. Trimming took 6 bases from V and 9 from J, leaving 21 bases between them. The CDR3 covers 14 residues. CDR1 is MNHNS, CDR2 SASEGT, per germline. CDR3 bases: TGTGCCAGCAGAGGATCTATAGAGACTCTAGGGCAGTACCTC. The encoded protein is CASRGSIETLGQYL.

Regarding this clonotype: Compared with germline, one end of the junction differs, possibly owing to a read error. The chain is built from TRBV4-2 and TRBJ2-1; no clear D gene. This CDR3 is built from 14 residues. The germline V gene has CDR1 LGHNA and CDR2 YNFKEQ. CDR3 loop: CASSLGRSDNEQFF. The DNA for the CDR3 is TGTGCCAGCAGCCTAGGCCGCAGCGACAATGAGCAATTCTTC.

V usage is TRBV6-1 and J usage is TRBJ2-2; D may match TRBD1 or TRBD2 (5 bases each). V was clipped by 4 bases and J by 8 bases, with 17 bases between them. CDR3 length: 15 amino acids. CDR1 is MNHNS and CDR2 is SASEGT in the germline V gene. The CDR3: CASSGEWDLTGELFF. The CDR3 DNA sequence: TGTGCCAGCAGTGGCGAGTGGGACCTCACAGGGGAGCTGTTTTTT.

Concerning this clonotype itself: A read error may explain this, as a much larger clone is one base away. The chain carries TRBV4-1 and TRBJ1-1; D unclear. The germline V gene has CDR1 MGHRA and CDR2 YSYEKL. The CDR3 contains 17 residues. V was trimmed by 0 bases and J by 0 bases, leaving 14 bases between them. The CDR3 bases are TGCGCCAGCAGCCAAGATTTGGACCTCTGGATGAACACTGAAGCTTTCTTT. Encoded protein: CASSQDLDLWMNTEAFF.

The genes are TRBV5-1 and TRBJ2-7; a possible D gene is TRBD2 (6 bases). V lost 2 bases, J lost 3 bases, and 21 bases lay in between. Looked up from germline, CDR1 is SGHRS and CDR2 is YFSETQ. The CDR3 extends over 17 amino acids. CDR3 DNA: TGCGCCAGCAGCTTTGACATGGACTTGGGGGGAGGCTACGAGCAGTACTTC. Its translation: CASSFDMDLGGGYEQYF.

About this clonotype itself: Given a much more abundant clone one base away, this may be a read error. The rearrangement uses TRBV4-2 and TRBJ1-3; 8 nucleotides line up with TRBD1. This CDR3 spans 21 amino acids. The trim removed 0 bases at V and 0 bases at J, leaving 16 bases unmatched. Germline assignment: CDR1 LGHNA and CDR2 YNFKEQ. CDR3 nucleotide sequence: TGTGCCAGCAGCCAAGAAGGCTTGACAGGGGATCGTATTTCCTCTGGAAACACCATATATTTT. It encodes CASSQEGLTGDRISSGNTIYF.

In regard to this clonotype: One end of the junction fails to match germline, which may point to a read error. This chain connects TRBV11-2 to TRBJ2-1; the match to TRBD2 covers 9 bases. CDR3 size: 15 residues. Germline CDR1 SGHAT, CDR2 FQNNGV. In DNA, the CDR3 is TGTGCCAGCAGCCCCCGGCGGGGGGGATTGGGTGAGCAGTTATTC. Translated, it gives CASSPRRGGLGEQLF.

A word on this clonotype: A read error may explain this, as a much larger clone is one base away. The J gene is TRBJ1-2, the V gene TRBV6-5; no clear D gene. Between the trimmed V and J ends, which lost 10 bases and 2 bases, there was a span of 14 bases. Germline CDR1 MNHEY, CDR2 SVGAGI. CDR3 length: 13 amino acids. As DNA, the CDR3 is TGTGCCAATAGGGTCGGGGTCAACTATGGCTACACCTTC. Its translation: CANRVGVNYGYTF.